This T cell receptor beta chain came from a study of cytomegalovirus exposure and HLA in healthy donors. TCRdb's copy holds only in-frame clones and misses some; the assay was immunoSEQ multiplex PCR. This sample carries tens of thousands of clones, 80% to 90% of them seen once, and the ten largest clones take 0.95% to 1.5%. In regard to this clone: Its antigen is unidentified.

Study-wide results and caveats: Investigators reported 150 to 200 TCR beta chains as tied to cytomegalovirus.

This CDR3 contains 13 residues. The V gene lost 0 bases and the J gene lost 7 bases, with 10 bases spanning the gap. Germline CDR1 reads MNHEY; CDR2 reads SMNVEV (reference sequence). It was the approximately 130-subject validation cohort, separate from the approximately 700-subject first cohort, to which the donors belonged. The clonotype originates from a woman aged 18 to 35 in good health and CMV-seronegative. The V and J genes are TRBV27 and TRBJ2-7, with a possible D match to TRBD2 (5 bases). Sequencing used PBMCs. The CDR3 loop is CASSLSGVGEQYF. The CDR3 region has the DNA TGTGCCAGCAGTTTATCCGGGGTGGGAGAGCAGTACTTC.